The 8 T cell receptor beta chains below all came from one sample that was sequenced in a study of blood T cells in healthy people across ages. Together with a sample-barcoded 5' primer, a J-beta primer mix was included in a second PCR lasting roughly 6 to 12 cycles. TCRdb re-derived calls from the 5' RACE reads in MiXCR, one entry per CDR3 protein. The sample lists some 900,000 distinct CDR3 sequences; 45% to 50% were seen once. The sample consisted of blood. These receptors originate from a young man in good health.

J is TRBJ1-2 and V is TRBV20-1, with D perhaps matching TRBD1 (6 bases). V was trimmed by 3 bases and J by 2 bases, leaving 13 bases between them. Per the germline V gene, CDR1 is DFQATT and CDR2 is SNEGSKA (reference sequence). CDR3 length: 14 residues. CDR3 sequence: CSASLNGQNYGYTF. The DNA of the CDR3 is TGCAGTGCTAGCCTAAACGGACAGAACTATGGCTACACCTTC.

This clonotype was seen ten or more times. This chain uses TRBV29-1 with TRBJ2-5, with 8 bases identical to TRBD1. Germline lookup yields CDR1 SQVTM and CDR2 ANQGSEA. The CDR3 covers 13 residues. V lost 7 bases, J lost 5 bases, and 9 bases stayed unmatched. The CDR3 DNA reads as TGCAGCGCTCACCCGACAGGGGTGGAGACCCAGTACTTC. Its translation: CSAHPTGVETQYF.

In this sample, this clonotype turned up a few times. CDR3 nucleotide sequence: TGTGCCATCAGTCGCGGGACCACCAACACCGGGGAGCTGTTTTTT. This encodes CAISRGTTNTGELFF. This sequence joins TRBV10-3 and TRBJ2-2; TRBD2 is a possible D gene (6 bases). Germline CDR1 and CDR2: ENHRY and SYGVKD. V was cut by 5 bases and J by 2 bases, with 12 bases left in between. The CDR3 is made up of 15 amino acids.

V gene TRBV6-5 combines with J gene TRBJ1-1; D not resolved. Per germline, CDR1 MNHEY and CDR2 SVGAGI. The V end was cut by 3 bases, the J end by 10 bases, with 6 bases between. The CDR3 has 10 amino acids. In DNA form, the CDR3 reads TGTGCCAGCAGTTATTATCGAGCTTTCTTT. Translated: CASSYYRAFF.

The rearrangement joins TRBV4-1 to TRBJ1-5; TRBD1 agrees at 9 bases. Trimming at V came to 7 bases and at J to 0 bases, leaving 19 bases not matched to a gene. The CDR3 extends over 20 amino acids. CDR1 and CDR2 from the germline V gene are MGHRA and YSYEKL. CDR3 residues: CASTEAPGQGTCNSNQPQHF. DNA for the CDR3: TGCGCCAGCACCGAAGCCCCAGGACAGGGGACCTGTAATAGCAATCAGCCCCAGCATTTT.

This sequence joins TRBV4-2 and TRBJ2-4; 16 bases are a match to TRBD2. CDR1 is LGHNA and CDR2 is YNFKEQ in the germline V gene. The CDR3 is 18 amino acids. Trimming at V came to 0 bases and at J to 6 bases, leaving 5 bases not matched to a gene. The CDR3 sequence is CASSQDGTSGRVGNIQYF. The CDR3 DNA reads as TGTGCCAGCAGCCAAGATGGGACTAGCGGGAGGGTAGGAAACATTCAGTACTTC.

The CDR3 reads CAWSLQRGEKLFF. In DNA, the CDR3 is TGTGCCTGGAGTCTTCAGAGGGGTGAAAAACTGTTTTTT. This chain connects TRBV30 to TRBJ1-4, with D possibly TRBD1 on 5 matching bases. Germline CDR1 GTSNPN, CDR2 SVGIG (reference sequence). The CDR3 runs to 13 residues. V lost 2 bases and J 7 bases, leaving 11 bases between the germline ends.

The CDR3 region has the DNA TGCAGCGTTGTCCCGGGACTTCTCTACGAGCAGTACTTC. Translating it yields CSVVPGLLYEQYF. The chain uses TRBV29-1 and TRBJ2-7, with D maybe TRBD2 (6 bases). V was shortened by 4 bases and J by 3 bases, with 13 bases between the two germline ends. The CDR3 contains 13 residues. The germline V gene has CDR1 SQVTM and CDR2 ANQGSEA.